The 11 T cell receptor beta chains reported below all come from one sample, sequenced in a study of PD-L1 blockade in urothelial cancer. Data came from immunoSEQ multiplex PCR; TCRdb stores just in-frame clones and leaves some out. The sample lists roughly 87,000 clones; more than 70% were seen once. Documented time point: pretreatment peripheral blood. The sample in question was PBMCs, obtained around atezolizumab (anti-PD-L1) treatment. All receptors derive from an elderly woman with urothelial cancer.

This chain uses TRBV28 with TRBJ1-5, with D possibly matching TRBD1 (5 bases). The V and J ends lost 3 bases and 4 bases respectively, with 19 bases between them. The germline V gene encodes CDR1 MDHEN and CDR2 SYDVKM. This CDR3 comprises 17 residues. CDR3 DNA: TGTGCCAGCAGTTTCCCTTCTTGGGGGGTCGGTAATCAGCCCCAGCATTTT. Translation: CASSFPSWGVGNQPQHF.

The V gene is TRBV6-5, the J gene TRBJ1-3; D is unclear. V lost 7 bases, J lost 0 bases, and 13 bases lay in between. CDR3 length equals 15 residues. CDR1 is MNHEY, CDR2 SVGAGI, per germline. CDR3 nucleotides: TGTGCCAGCAAGGGAGGATCTGACTCTGGAAACACCATATATTTT. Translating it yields CASKGGSDSGNTIYF.

The CDR3 region has the DNA TGCGCCAGCAGCCACGAACTAGCGGGAGGGATTAACAATGAGCAGTTCTTC. It codes for CASSHELAGGINNEQFF. This rearrangement joins TRBV5-1 to TRBJ2-1; 13 bases are a match to TRBD2. This CDR3 has 17 residues. The ends lost 4 bases at V and 5 bases at J; junction bases unmatched: 9. Per the germline V gene, CDR1 is SGHRS and CDR2 is YFSETQ.

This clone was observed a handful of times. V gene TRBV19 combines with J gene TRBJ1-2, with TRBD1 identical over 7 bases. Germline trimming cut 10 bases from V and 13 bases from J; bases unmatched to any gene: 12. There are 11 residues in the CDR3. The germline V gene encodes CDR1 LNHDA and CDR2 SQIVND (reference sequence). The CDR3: CATFRDSSRTF. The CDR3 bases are TGTGCCACCTTTAGGGACAGCTCCCGCACCTTC.

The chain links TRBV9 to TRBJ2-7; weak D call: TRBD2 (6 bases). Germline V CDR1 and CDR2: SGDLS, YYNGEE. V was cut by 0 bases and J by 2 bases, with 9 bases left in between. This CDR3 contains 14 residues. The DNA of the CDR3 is TGTGCCAGCAGCGTAGCGGGAGTAGCCTACGAGCAGTACTTC. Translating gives CASSVAGVAYEQYF.

CDR3 nucleotide sequence: TGTGCCAGCATTAGCCCCAGGGGGAGCAATCAGCCCCAGCATTTT. As protein: CASISPRGSNQPQHF. The rearrangement joins TRBV28 to TRBJ1-5; 7 bases fit TRBD1. Germline V gene lookup returns CDR1 MDHEN and CDR2 SYDVKM. The V and J ends lost 7 bases and 1 base, in that order; junction bases with no gene match: 7. The CDR3 consists of 15 residues.

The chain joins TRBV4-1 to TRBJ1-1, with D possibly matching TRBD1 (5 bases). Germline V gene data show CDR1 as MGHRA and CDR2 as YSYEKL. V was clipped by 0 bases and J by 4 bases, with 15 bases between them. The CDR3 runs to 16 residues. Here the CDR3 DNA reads TGCGCCAGCAGCCAAGATCCGGGCAGGGCAATCACTGAAGCTTTCTTT. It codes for CASSQDPGRAITEAFF.

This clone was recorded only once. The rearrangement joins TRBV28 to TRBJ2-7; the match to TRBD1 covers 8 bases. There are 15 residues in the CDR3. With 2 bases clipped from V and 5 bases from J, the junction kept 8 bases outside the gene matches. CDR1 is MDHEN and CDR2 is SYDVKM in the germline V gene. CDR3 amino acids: CASSLEQGVRNEQYF. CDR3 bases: TGTGCCAGCAGTTTAGAACAGGGGGTAAGAAACGAGCAGTACTTC.

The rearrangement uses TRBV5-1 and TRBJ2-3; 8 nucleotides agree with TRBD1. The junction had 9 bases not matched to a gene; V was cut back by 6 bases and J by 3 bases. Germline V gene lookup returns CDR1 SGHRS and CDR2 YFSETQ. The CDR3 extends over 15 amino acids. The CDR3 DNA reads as TGCGCCAGCAAAAACCGGGACAGGTTGACAGATACGCAGTATTTT. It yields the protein CASKNRDRLTDTQYF.

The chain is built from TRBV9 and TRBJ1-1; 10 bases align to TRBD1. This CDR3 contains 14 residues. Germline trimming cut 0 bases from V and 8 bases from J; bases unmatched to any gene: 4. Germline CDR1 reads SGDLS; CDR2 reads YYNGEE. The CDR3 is CASSVGQGAREAFF. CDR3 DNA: TGTGCCAGCAGCGTAGGACAGGGGGCGAGGGAAGCTTTCTTT. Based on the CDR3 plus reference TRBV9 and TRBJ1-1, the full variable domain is DSGVTQTPKHLITATGQRVTLRCSPRSGDLSVYWYQQSLDQGLQFLIQYYNGEERAKGNILERFSAQQFPDLHSELNLSSLELGDSALYFCASSVGQGAREAFFGQGTRLTVV.

The CDR3, as DNA: TGTGCCAGCAGCCTTAAAGGGGCTGATTTTGCTGGCTACACCTTC. Its protein product is CASSLKGADFAGYTF. The rearrangement uses TRBV5-4 and TRBJ1-2; the D gene is possibly TRBD1 (5 bases). Germline CDR1 and CDR2: SGHNT and YYREEE (reference sequence). Trimming took off 4 bases at V and 7 bases at J, with 20 bases between the two ends. The CDR3 has 15 amino acids.